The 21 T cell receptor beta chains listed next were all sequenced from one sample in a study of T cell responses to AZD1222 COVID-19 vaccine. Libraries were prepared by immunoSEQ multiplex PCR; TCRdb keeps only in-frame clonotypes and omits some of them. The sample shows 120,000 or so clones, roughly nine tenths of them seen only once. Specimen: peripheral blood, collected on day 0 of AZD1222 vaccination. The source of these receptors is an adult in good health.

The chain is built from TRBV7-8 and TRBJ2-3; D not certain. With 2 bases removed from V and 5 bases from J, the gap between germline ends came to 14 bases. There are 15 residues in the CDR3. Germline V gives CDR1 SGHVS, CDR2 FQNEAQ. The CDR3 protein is CASSLNRRWGDTQYF. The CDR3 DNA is TGTGCCAGCAGCTTAAATAGACGGTGGGGAGATACGCAGTATTTT.

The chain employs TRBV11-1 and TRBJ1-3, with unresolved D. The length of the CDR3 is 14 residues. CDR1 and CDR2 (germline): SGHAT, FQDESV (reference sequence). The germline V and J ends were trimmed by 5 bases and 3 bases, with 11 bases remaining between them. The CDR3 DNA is TGTGCCAGCAGCCTCTCCGACGTTGGAAACACCATATATTTT. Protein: CASSLSDVGNTIYF.

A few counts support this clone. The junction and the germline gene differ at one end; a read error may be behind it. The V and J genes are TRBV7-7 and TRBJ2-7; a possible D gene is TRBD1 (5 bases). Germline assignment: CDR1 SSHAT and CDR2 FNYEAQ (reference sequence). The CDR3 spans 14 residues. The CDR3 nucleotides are TGTGCTAGCAGCTTAGCAGCAGGGTCCTACGAGCAGTACTTC. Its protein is CASSLAAGSYEQYF.

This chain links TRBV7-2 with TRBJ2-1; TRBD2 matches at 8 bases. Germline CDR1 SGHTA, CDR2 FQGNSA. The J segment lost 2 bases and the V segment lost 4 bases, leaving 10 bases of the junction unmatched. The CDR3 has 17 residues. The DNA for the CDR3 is TGTGCCAGCAGCTCCGTGGCTAGCGGGCCGGCCTACAATGAGCAGTTCTTC. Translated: CASSSVASGPAYNEQFF.

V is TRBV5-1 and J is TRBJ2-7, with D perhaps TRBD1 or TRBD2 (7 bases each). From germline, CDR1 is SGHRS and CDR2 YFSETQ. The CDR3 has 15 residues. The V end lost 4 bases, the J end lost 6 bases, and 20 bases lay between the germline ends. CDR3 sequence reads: CASSPSGTDGFEQYF. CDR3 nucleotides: TGCGCCAGCAGCCCGAGCGGGACAGACGGTTTCGAGCAGTACTTC.

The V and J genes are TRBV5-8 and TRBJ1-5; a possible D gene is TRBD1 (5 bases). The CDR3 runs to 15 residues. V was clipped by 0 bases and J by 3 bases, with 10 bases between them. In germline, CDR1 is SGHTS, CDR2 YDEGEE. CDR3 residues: CASSLGQLVNQPQHF. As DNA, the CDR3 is TGTGCCAGCAGCTTGGGACAGCTCGTCAATCAGCCCCAGCATTTT.

CDR3 DNA sequence: TGTGCCAGCAGCCAGGGCCCCTCTGGGGCCAACGTCCTGACTTTC. Protein sequence: CASSQGPSGANVLTF. The chain employs TRBV7-6 and TRBJ2-6; D might be TRBD1 (5 bases). V lost 5 bases to trimming and J lost 0 bases, with 8 bases between them. CDR1 is SGHVS, CDR2 FNYEAQ, per germline. This CDR3 has 15 residues.

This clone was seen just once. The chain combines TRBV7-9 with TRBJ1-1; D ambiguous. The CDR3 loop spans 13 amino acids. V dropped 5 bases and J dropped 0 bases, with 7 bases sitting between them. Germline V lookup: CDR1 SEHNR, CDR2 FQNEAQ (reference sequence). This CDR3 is CASSGRVNTEAFF. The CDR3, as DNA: TGTGCCAGCAGCGGACGGGTGAACACTGAAGCTTTCTTT. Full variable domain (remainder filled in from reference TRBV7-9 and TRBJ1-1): DTGVSQNPRHKITKRGQNVTFRCDPISEHNRLYWYRQTLGQGPEFLTYFQNEAQLEKSRLLSDRFSAERPKGSFSTLEIQRTEQGDSAMYLCASSGRVNTEAFFGQGTRLTVV.

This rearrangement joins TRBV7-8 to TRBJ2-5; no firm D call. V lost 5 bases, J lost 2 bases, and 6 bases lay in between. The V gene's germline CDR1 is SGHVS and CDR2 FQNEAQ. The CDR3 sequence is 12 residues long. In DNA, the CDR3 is TGTGCCAGCAGCGCCCAACAAGAGACCCAGTACTTC. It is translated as CASSAQQETQYF.

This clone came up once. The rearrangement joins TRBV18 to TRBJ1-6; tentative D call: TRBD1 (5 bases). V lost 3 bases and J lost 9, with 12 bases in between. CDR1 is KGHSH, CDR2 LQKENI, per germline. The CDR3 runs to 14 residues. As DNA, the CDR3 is TGTGCCAGCTCACCGTACGGGGGGAGTTCACCCCTCCACTTT. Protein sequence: CASSPYGGSSPLHF.

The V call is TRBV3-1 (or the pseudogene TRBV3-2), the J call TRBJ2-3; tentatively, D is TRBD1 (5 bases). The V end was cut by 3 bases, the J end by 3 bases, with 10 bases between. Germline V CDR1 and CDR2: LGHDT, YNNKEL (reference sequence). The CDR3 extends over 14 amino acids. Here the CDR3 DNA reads TGTGCCAGCAGCCAGAGACGGACAACAGATACGCAGTATTTT. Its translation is CASSQRRTTDTQYF.

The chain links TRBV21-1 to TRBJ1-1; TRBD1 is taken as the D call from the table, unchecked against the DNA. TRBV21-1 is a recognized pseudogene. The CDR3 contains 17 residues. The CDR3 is CASSGRTGGWGNTEAFF. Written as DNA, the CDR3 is TGTGCCAGCAGCGGCCGGACAGGGGGCTGGGGGAACACTGAAGCTTTCTTT.

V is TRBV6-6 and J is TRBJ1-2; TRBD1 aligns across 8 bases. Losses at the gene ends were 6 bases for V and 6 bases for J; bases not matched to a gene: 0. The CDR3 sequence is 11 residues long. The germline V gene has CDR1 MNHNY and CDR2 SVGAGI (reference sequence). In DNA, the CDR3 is TGTGCCAGCAGGACAGGGGATGGCTACACCTTC. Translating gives CASRTGDGYTF.

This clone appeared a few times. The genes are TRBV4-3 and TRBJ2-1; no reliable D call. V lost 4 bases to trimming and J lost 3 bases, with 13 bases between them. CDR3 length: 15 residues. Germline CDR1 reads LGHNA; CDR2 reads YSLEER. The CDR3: CASSRQTLGYNEQFF. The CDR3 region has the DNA TGCGCCAGCAGCCGCCAGACCTTAGGCTACAATGAGCAGTTCTTC.

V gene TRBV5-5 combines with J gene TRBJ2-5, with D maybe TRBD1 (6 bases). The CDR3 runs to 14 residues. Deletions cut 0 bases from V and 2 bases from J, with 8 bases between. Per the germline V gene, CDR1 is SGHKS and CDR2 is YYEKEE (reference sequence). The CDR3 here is CASSLGGQQETQYF. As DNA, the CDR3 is TGTGCCAGCAGCTTGGGGGGGCAGCAAGAGACCCAGTACTTC.

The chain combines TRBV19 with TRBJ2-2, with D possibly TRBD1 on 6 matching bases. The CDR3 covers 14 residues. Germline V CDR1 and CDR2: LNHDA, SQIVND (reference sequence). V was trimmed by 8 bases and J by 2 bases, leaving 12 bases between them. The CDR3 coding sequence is TGTGCCAGTCGCCGGGACACCAACACCGGGGAGCTGTTTTTT. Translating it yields CASRRDTNTGELFF. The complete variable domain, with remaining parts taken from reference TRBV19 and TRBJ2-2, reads DGGITQSPKYLFRKEGQNVTLSCEQNLNHDAMYWYRQDPGQGLRLIYYSQIVNDFQKGDIAEGYSVSREKKESFPLTVTSAQKNPTAFYLCASRRDTNTGELFFGEGSRLTVL.

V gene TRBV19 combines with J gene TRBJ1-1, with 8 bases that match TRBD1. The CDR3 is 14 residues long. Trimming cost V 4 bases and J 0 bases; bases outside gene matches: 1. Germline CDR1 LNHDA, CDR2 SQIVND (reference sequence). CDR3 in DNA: TGTGCCAGTAGTAACAGGGGGTTGAACACTGAAGCTTTCTTT. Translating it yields CASSNRGLNTEAFF.

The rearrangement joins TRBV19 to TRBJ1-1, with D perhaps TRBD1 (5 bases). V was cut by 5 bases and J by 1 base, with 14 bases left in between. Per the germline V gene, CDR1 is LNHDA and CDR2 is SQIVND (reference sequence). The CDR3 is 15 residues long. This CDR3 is CASSPSGMGNTEAFF. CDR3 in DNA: TGTGCCAGTAGTCCTTCAGGGATGGGGAACACTGAAGCTTTCTTT.

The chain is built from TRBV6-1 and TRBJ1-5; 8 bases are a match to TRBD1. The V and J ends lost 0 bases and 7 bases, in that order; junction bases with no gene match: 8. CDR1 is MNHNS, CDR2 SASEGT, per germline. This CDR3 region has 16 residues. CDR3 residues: CASSEAGRGRGQPQHF. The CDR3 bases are TGTGCCAGCAGTGAAGCGGGCAGGGGGCGAGGACAGCCCCAGCATTTT.

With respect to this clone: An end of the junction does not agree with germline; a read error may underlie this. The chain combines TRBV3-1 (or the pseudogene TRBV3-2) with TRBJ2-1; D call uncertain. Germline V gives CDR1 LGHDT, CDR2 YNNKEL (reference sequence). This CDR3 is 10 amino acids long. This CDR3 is CASSQDTTVF. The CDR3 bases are TGTGCCAGCAGCCAAGATACGACGGTCTTC.

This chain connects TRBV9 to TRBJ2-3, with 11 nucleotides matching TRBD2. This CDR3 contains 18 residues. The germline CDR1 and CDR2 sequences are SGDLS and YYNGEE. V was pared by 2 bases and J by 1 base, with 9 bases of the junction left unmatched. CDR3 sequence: CASSVVVAGGAGTDTQYF. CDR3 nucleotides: TGTGCCAGCAGCGTTGTGGTAGCGGGAGGGGCGGGCACAGATACGCAGTATTTT. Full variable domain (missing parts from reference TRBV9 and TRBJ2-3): DSGVTQTPKHLITATGQRVTLRCSPRSGDLSVYWYQQSLDQGLQFLIQYYNGEERAKGNILERFSAQQFPDLHSELNLSSLELGDSALYFCASSVVVAGGAGTDTQYFGPGTRLTVL.